The rows below give T cell receptor beta chains drawn from one sample of a study of response to subunit inactivated influenza vaccine. From the RT-PCR reads, TCRdb called clonotypes with MiXCR, one entry per CDR3 protein. The sample includes 500,000 to 700,000 distinct CDR3 sequences, under 30% seen only once; the top ten take 2.5% to 3%. This sample was also put to use in a study of T cells expressing NK-cell markers.

The sample in question was CD4+ T cells sorted from PBMCs, obtained roughly 13 days after vaccination. The receptors originated from a man aged 50 to 60 who received an inactivated influenza vaccine. Each CDR3 is given with its conserved first and last residue. The D gene is left open where the match is weak. Clone size is stated in some rows and not others, as once, few, many or a class when expanded.

size: .; D: .; J: TRBJ1-2; V: TRBV6-5; DNA: TGTGCCAGCAGTTACGGAGGAGGGGGCTATGGCTACACCTTC; CDR3: CASSYGGGGYGYTF
size: few; D: TRBD2; J: TRBJ2-7; V: TRBV10-3; DNA: TGTGCCATCAGGGCCGGCGGGGGGAAAGGCTACGAGCAGTACTTC; CDR3: CAIRAGGGKGYEQYF
size: many; D: .; J: TRBJ2-2; V: TRBV11-2; DNA: TGTGCCAGCAGCCCACAAGTTGACACCGGGGAGCTGTTTTTT; CDR3: CASSPQVDTGELFF
size: .; D: .; J: TRBJ1-5; V: TRBV15; DNA: TGTGCCACCAGCAGACGGAGCATGCGGGGGATTAGCAATCAGCCCCAGCATTTT; CDR3: CATSRRSMRGISNQPQHF
size: few; D: TRBD2; J: TRBJ2-1; V: TRBV15; DNA: TGTGCCACCAGCAGAGATCTCGGGACTAGCGGGAGAAATGAGCAGTTCTTC; CDR3: CATSRDLGTSGRNEQFF
size: few; D: .; J: TRBJ1-2; V: TRBV7-9; DNA: TGTGCCAGCAGTGTGGGGCCTTGGATCTATGGCTACACCTTC; CDR3: CASSVGPWIYGYTF
size: .; D: .; J: TRBJ1-2; V: TRBV5-1; DNA: TGCGCCAGCAGCTTGGAGGGGCACCGACTTAAACCCTATGGCTACACCTTC; CDR3: CASSLEGHRLKPYGYTF
size: .; D: TRBD1; J: TRBJ1-5; V: TRBV5-6; DNA: TGTGCCAGCATGAACAGGGGTTCTAATCAGCCCCAGCATTTT; CDR3: CASMNRGSNQPQHF
size: few; D: .; J: TRBJ2-7; V: TRBV5-1; DNA: TGCGCCAGCAGCCGAGGGACTTTCGGAGGGTCCCACGAGCAGTACTTC; CDR3: CASSRGTFGGSHEQYF
size: .; D: .; J: TRBJ1-4; V: TRBV14; DNA: TGTGCCAGCAGCCACACAAATGAAAAACTGTTTTTT; CDR3: CASSHTNEKLFF
size: .; D: .; J: TRBJ1-4; V: TRBV30; DNA: TGTGCCTGGGGCCAAACAGGGAACTCTAATGAAAAACTGTTTTTT; CDR3: CAWGQTGNSNEKLFF
size: few; D: .; J: TRBJ2-3; V: TRBV7-9; DNA: TGTGCCAGCAGCATTCTGATGGCAGGTAGCACAGATACGCAGTATTTT; CDR3: CASSILMAGSTDTQYF
size: .; D: TRBD2; J: TRBJ2-1; V: TRBV5-1; DNA: TGCGCCAGCAGCTTATTGCGGGGGGCCTCCAATGAGCAGTTCTTC; CDR3: CASSLLRGASNEQFF
size: .; D: .; J: TRBJ1-1; V: TRBV20-1; DNA: TGCAGTGGGCAGAGCCTATCGAACACTGAAGCTTTCTTT; CDR3: CSGQSLSNTEAFF
size: .; D: TRBD1; J: TRBJ1-6; V: TRBV6-5; DNA: TGTGCCAGCAGCTATAGAATTAGGGACAGGGGGCCCAATTCACCCCTCCACTTT; CDR3: CASSYRIRDRGPNSPLHF
size: .; D: TRBD2; J: TRBJ2-7; V: TRBV6-5; DNA: TGTGCCAGCAGTTACTCCCTAGCGGGAGTCTACGAGCAGTACTTC; CDR3: CASSYSLAGVYEQYF
size: once; D: .; J: TRBJ1-2; V: TRBV7-2; DNA: TGTGCCAGCAGCCAGGATGGGTTAGGTGGCTACACCTTC; CDR3: CASSQDGLGGYTF
size: .; D: TRBD1; J: TRBJ2-7; V: TRBV28; DNA: TGTGCCAGCAACGTCCGGGACAGGAGCGAGCAGTACTTC; CDR3: CASNVRDRSEQYF
size: few; D: .; J: TRBJ2-7; V: TRBV25-1; DNA: TGTGCCAGCAGTGAAACCGGACCCTACGAGCAGTACTTC; CDR3: CASSETGPYEQYF
size: .; D: TRBD2; J: TRBJ2-7; V: TRBV10-3; DNA: TGTGCCATCAGTGGGGGCAGCGGGAGTGGGAGCTCCTACGAGCAGTACTTC; CDR3: CAISGGSGSGSSYEQYF
size: .; D: .; J: TRBJ2-1; V: TRBV5-1; DNA: TGCGCCAGCAGCTTCGAGGGTGTCGAGCAGTTCTTC; CDR3: CASSFEGVEQFF
size: few; D: TRBD1; J: TRBJ1-1; V: TRBV20-1; DNA: TGCAGTGCTCTACAGATGGGAGGGGGCGAAGTGGCTTTCTTT; CDR3: CSALQMGGGEVAFF
size: .; D: .; J: TRBJ2-1; V: TRBV5-6; DNA: TGTGCCAGCAGCTTGTCACTAGCCATCTACAATGAGCAGTTCTTC; CDR3: CASSLSLAIYNEQFF
size: .; D: .; J: TRBJ1-2; V: TRBV6-1; DNA: TGTGCCAGCAGTGAAGCGCTTAGACCCACCTTTGGGGGCGGCTACACCTTC; CDR3: CASSEALRPTFGGGYTF
size: .; D: .; J: TRBJ1-1; V: TRBV20-1; DNA: TGCAGTGCTTCCAATGGGGGCACTGAAGCTTTCTTT; CDR3: CSASNGGTEAFF
size: .; D: TRBD1; J: TRBJ2-1; V: TRBV7-2; DNA: TGTGCCAGCAGCTTACTGGACAGGTCCTTTCATGAGCAGTTCTTC; CDR3: CASSLLDRSFHEQFF
size: .; D: TRBD1; J: TRBJ1-1; V: TRBV15; DNA: TGTGCCACCAGCAGGGACAGGGTGCTTCTGGACACTGAAGCTTTCTTT; CDR3: CATSRDRVLLDTEAFF
size: once; D: .; J: TRBJ1-2; V: TRBV24-1; DNA: TGTGCCACCAGTGACCTTGGGACCGTTGAGGGCTACACCTTC; CDR3: CATSDLGTVEGYTF
size: .; D: .; J: TRBJ1-4; V: TRBV12-3/TRBV12-4; DNA: TGTGCCAGCAGGCAGGTTGGGGGTGAAAAACTGTTTTTT; CDR3: CASRQVGGEKLFF
size: few; D: .; J: TRBJ2-1; V: TRBV7-8; DNA: TGTGCCAGCAGCTTGGCTAGGTGGGACAATGAGCAGTTCTTC; CDR3: CASSLARWDNEQFF
size: few; D: TRBD1; J: TRBJ1-2; V: TRBV5-5; DNA: TGTGCCAGCAGCCCATCCGGACAGGATCGCTATGGCTACACCTTC; CDR3: CASSPSGQDRYGYTF
size: few; D: .; J: TRBJ1-3; V: TRBV12-3/TRBV12-4; DNA: TGTGCCAGCAGGGTTCATAGCTCTGGAAACACCATATATTTT; CDR3: CASRVHSSGNTIYF
size: .; D: TRBD2; J: TRBJ2-1; V: TRBV20-1; DNA: TGCAGTGCTATCCCCGGGACTAGTATCAATGAGCAGTTCTTC; CDR3: CSAIPGTSINEQFF
size: .; D: .; J: TRBJ2-1; V: TRBV18; DNA: TGTGCCAGCTCACCCGACGGACGGTACAATGAGCAGTTCTTC; CDR3: CASSPDGRYNEQFF
size: once; D: TRBD1; J: TRBJ2-3; V: TRBV10-3; DNA: TGTGCCATCAGTGAGTCGGCAGGGGGTATGCCAGATACGCAGTATTTT; CDR3: CAISESAGGMPDTQYF
size: .; D: TRBD1; J: TRBJ1-2; V: TRBV7-2; DNA: TGTGCCAGCAGGCCTGGGAGACAGGGCTACTATGGCTACACCTTC; CDR3: CASRPGRQGYYGYTF
size: .; D: .; J: TRBJ2-5; V: TRBV15; DNA: TGTGCCACCAGCAGGAATCAGGGGCAAGAGACCCAGTACTTC; CDR3: CATSRNQGQETQYF
size: .; D: TRBD2; J: TRBJ2-1; V: TRBV4-1; DNA: TGCGCCAGCAGCCAAGAGGCTAGCGGGGGGGAGCAGTTCTTC; CDR3: CASSQEASGGEQFF
size: .; D: TRBD1; J: TRBJ2-5; V: TRBV5-5; DNA: TGTGCCAGCAGCTTGGGGACAGGGCAGTACTTC; CDR3: CASSLGTGQYF
size: few; D: TRBD1; J: TRBJ1-5; V: TRBV19; DNA: TGTGCCAGTAGTATACTTAAACCGACAGGGTATCATAGCAATCAGCCCCAGCATTTT; CDR3: CASSILKPTGYHSNQPQHF
size: many; D: TRBD2; J: TRBJ2-1; V: TRBV11-1; DNA: TGTGCCAGCAGCTTAAACCGGGGACTAGCGGGAGAGTTCTCCTACAATGAGCAGTTCTTC; CDR3: CASSLNRGLAGEFSYNEQFF
size: many; D: TRBD2; J: TRBJ2-7; V: TRBV7-2; DNA: TGTGCCAGCAGCAGTAGCGGGTACGAGCAGTACTTC; CDR3: CASSSSGYEQYF
size: .; D: .; J: TRBJ2-5; V: TRBV20-1; DNA: TGCAGTGCTAGACCCGCCGGGGGGACCCAGTACTTC; CDR3: CSARPAGGTQYF
size: many; D: .; J: TRBJ1-3; V: TRBV14; DNA: TGTGCCAGCAGCCAAGAGATTGTCTCTGGAAACACCATATATTTT; CDR3: CASSQEIVSGNTIYF
size: few; D: .; J: TRBJ2-7; V: TRBV27; DNA: TGTGCCAGCAGTCCCCCCCCGGTCGGAGTCCAAGCCACCTCGGAGCAGTACTTC; CDR3: CASSPPPVGVQATSEQYF
size: few; D: .; J: TRBJ2-7; V: TRBV14; DNA: TGTGCCAGCAGCCTTGAACGCCAGAGCGAGCAGTACTTC; CDR3: CASSLERQSEQYF
size: few; D: .; J: TRBJ1-2; V: TRBV30; DNA: TGTGCCTGGAGTGTGGGGTGGGTTAACTATGGCTACACCTTC; CDR3: CAWSVGWVNYGYTF
size: .; D: .; J: TRBJ2-7; V: TRBV20-1; DNA: TGCAGTGCTACAAAAACCTACGAGCAGTACTTC; CDR3: CSATKTYEQYF
size: few; D: .; J: TRBJ2-1; V: TRBV6-2/TRBV6-3; DNA: TGTGCCAGCGCCCCCACGGCTATAAGTAATGAGCAGTTCTTC; CDR3: CASAPTAISNEQFF
size: many; D: TRBD2; J: TRBJ2-7; V: TRBV5-1; DNA: TGCGCCAGCAGCTTGGGACGGGAGGGCCGGAACGAGCAGTACTTC; CDR3: CASSLGREGRNEQYF
size: .; D: TRBD2; J: TRBJ2-7; V: TRBV7-8; DNA: TGTGCCAGCAGCTTAGCACGCGGGGGGGCATTGGACGAGCAGTACTTC; CDR3: CASSLARGGALDEQYF
size: .; D: .; J: TRBJ2-5; V: TRBV20-1; DNA: TGCAGTGCTGCGAAGGGGGGCCAGAGGGAGACCCAGGACTTC; CDR3: CSAAKGGQRETQDF
size: few; D: .; J: TRBJ1-4; V: TRBV7-9; DNA: TGTGCCAGCATGCAGGGAGGAGATGAAAAACTGTTTTTT; CDR3: CASMQGGDEKLFF
size: many; D: TRBD2; J: TRBJ2-5; V: TRBV5-1; DNA: TGCGCCAGCAGCTTGGGTCGAATAGCGGGTGGCGAGACCCAGTACTTC; CDR3: CASSLGRIAGGETQYF
size: .; D: TRBD2; J: TRBJ2-7; V: TRBV29-1; DNA: TGCAGCGCAATAACTAGCGCCTACTCCTACGAGCAGTACTTC; CDR3: CSAITSAYSYEQYF